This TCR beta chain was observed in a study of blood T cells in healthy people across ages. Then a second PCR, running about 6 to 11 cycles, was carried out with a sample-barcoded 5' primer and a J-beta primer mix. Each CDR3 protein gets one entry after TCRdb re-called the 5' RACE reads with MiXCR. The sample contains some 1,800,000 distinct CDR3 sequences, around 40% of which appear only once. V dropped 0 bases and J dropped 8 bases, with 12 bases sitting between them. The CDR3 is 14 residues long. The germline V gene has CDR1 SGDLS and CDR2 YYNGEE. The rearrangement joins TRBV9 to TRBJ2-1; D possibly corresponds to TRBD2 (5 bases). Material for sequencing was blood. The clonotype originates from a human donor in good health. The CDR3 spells CASSVEGVSDEQFF. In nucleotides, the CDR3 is TGTGCCAGCAGCGTAGAGGGAGTTTCGGATGAGCAGTTCTTC.